Listed below are T cell receptor beta chains from one sample, sequenced in a study of blood T cell repertoires in COVID-19. The repertoire was sequenced with immunoSEQ multiplex PCR; TCRdb's copy has only in-frame clones and lacks some. The sample shows roughly 80,000 clones, more than 75% of them seen only once. The sequenced material came from peripheral blood. These TCRs come from a human donor in a cohort sampled during active COVID-19. CDR3s include the opening cysteine and the closing phenylalanine or tryptophan. Fields, in order: D gene, clone size, V gene, J gene, CDR3 DNA, CDR3 protein. D genes are given only for firm matches. Only part of the rows carry a size: once, few, many, or a class if the clone is expanded.

D: TRBD2; size: .; V: TRBV15; J: TRBJ2-3; DNA: TGTGCCACCAGCAGAGGGGCGGGAGGGGGCACTCATACGCAGTATTTT; CDR3: CATSRGAGGGTHTQYF
D: .; size: .; V: TRBV6-5; J: TRBJ1-6; DNA: TGTGCCAGGACCCGGGGGATTGATTCACCCCTCCACTTT; CDR3: CARTRGIDSPLHF
D: TRBD1; size: .; V: TRBV5-1; J: TRBJ2-5; DNA: TGCGCCAGCAGCTCACAGGGGGAGACCCAGTACTTC; CDR3: CASSSQGETQYF
D: TRBD1; size: .; V: TRBV7-2; J: TRBJ1-1; DNA: TGTGCCAGCAGCTTATATGGCACCCAGGGGGCTGAAGCTTTCTTT; CDR3: CASSLYGTQGAEAFF
D: TRBD1; size: .; V: TRBV5-1; J: TRBJ2-1; DNA: TGCGCCAGCAGCCACGGGACAGCGGATGAGCAGTTCTTC; CDR3: CASSHGTADEQFF
D: .; size: .; V: TRBV6-5; J: TRBJ1-1; DNA: TGTGCCAGCAGTTACCCCGGGACACCGAACACTGAAGCTTTCTTT; CDR3: CASSYPGTPNTEAFF
D: TRBD1; size: .; V: TRBV5-8; J: TRBJ1-5; DNA: TGTGCCAGCAGCCCGACAGGGGCCAGGCAGGGGCAGCCCCAGCATTTT; CDR3: CASSPTGARQGQPQHF
D: TRBD1; size: .; V: TRBV24-1; J: TRBJ1-2; DNA: TGTGCCACCAGCTTGACAGGGTCTAACTATGGCTACACCTTC; CDR3: CATSLTGSNYGYTF
D: .; size: .; V: TRBV4-1; J: TRBJ1-2; DNA: TGCGCCAGCAGCCAAGGGAGCGGCTACACCTTC; CDR3: CASSQGSGYTF
D: .; size: .; V: TRBV6-5; J: TRBJ1-1; DNA: TGTGCCAGCAGTTACTCGGACAGTCTAGAAGCTTTCTTT; CDR3: CASSYSDSLEAFF
D: TRBD2; size: .; V: TRBV7-3; J: TRBJ2-7; DNA: TGTGCCAGCAGCTTATACGGAGCGGGAGAGGACGAGCAGTACTTC; CDR3: CASSLYGAGEDEQYF
D: .; size: few; V: TRBV5-1; J: TRBJ2-7; DNA: TGCGCCAGCAGCTTAGACGGGGGAGGTTCCTACGAGCAGTACTTC; CDR3: CASSLDGGGSYEQYF
D: TRBD2; size: .; V: TRBV5-1; J: TRBJ2-7; DNA: TGCGCCAGCAGCTTGGATAGCGGGAGTTACGAGCAGTACTTC; CDR3: CASSLDSGSYEQYF
D: .; size: .; V: TRBV30; J: TRBJ1-6; DNA: TGTGCCTGGAGTGGCAGCGAATATAATTCACCCCTCCACTTT; CDR3: CAWSGSEYNSPLHF
D: TRBD1; size: .; V: TRBV5-1; J: TRBJ2-7; DNA: TGCGCCAGCAGTCCGGGACAGAACAACGAGCAGTACTTC; CDR3: CASSPGQNNEQYF
D: TRBD2; size: .; V: TRBV30; J: TRBJ2-7; DNA: TGTGCCTGGAGTGTCTTTAGCGGGGACGAGCAGTACTTC; CDR3: CAWSVFSGDEQYF
D: .; size: .; V: TRBV5-4; J: TRBJ1-4; DNA: TGTGCCAGCAGCTTGGCCGGGGATGCTGAAAAACTGTTTTTT; CDR3: CASSLAGDAEKLFF
D: .; size: once; V: TRBV12-3/TRBV12-4; J: TRBJ1-5; DNA: TGTGCCAGCAGTTACTACAATCAGCCCCAGCATTTT; CDR3: CASSYYNQPQHF
D: .; size: few; V: TRBV20-1; J: TRBJ1-5; DNA: TGCAGTGCTAGTCCGGCAGGCCCTGATGCGAGCAATCAGCCCCAGCATTTT; CDR3: CSASPAGPDASNQPQHF
D: .; size: few; V: TRBV9; J: TRBJ2-3; DNA: TGTGCCAGCAGCGTAGGGAGCCAGGATACGCAGTATTTT; CDR3: CASSVGSQDTQYF
D: .; size: .; V: TRBV9; J: TRBJ2-1; DNA: TGTGCCAGCAGCGTTTTTAGCGGCAGCTCCTACAATGAGCAGTTCTTC; CDR3: CASSVFSGSSYNEQFF
D: TRBD1; size: .; V: TRBV7-6; J: TRBJ1-2; DNA: TGTGCCAGCAGTACTTTACCGGGACAGGGGTATGGCTACACCTTC; CDR3: CASSTLPGQGYGYTF
D: .; size: .; V: TRBV5-1; J: TRBJ1-1; DNA: TGCGCCAGCAGCGCCGGAACAGGGTTCACTGAAGCTTTCTTT; CDR3: CASSAGTGFTEAFF
D: TRBD1; size: few; V: TRBV5-4; J: TRBJ2-7; DNA: TGTGCCAGCAGCTCCGGACAGGGCCTTTTCTACGAGCAGTACTTC; CDR3: CASSSGQGLFYEQYF
D: .; size: .; V: TRBV9; J: TRBJ2-7; DNA: TGTGCCAGCAGCCCCAGTGGAGCCTCCTACGAGCAGTACTTC; CDR3: CASSPSGASYEQYF
D: .; size: once; V: TRBV19; J: TRBJ2-3; DNA: TGTGCCAGTAGTATCACAGACGCTAGCACAGATACGCAGTATTTT; CDR3: CASSITDASTDTQYF
D: .; size: .; V: TRBV7-3; J: TRBJ2-5; DNA: TGTGCCAGCAGTCCGACTGATGAAGAGACCCAGTACTTC; CDR3: CASSPTDEETQYF
D: .; size: .; V: TRBV5-1; J: TRBJ2-5; DNA: TGCGCCAGCAGCTTGGTAGGGGAAGAGACCCAGTACTTC; CDR3: CASSLVGEETQYF
D: .; size: .; V: TRBV6-5; J: TRBJ2-5; DNA: TGTGCCAGCAGGGTAGCATTCCGGGAGACCCAGTACTTC; CDR3: CASRVAFRETQYF
D: TRBD1; size: .; V: TRBV2; J: TRBJ2-7; DNA: TGTGCCAGCAGGACGGACAGGTACGAGCAGTACTTC; CDR3: CASRTDRYEQYF
D: .; size: .; V: TRBV5-1; J: TRBJ1-2; DNA: TGCGCCAGCAGCTCGGGATGGGCGGAACAGAGCTACACCTTC; CDR3: CASSSGWAEQSYTF
D: .; size: .; V: TRBV28; J: TRBJ1-5; DNA: TGTGCCAGCATTAGAAGTGGGCTACGCAATCAGCCCCAGCATTTT; CDR3: CASIRSGLRNQPQHF
D: .; size: .; V: TRBV10-3; J: TRBJ2-1; DNA: TGTGCCATCAGACGGGACATCAGCTCCTACAATGAGCAGTTCTTC; CDR3: CAIRRDISSYNEQFF
D: TRBD1; size: .; V: TRBV6-5; J: TRBJ2-3; DNA: TGTGCCAGCAGCGGACAGGGACGCACAGATACGCAGTATTTT; CDR3: CASSGQGRTDTQYF
D: TRBD2; size: .; V: TRBV4-2; J: TRBJ2-3; DNA: TGTGCCAGCAGCCAAACAGCGGGAGGTGGTACAGATACGCAGTATTTT; CDR3: CASSQTAGGGTDTQYF
D: .; size: .; V: TRBV5-1; J: TRBJ1-1; DNA: TGCGCCAGCAGCTTCTTGGACAGGAACACTGAAGCTTTCTTT; CDR3: CASSFLDRNTEAFF
D: TRBD1; size: .; V: TRBV5-5; J: TRBJ1-5; DNA: TGTGCCAGCAGCTTGGACAGGGGTACTCAGCCCCAGCATTTT; CDR3: CASSLDRGTQPQHF
D: TRBD2; size: .; V: TRBV9; J: TRBJ2-7; DNA: TGTGCCAGCAGCGGGCAGGGCCCGGGAGGGGTCGAGCAGTACTTC; CDR3: CASSGQGPGGVEQYF
D: TRBD1; size: few; V: TRBV29-1; J: TRBJ1-1; DNA: TGCAGCGCCCTAGGGGTAGGGGGCGGAGGGACTGAAGCTTTCTTT; CDR3: CSALGVGGGGTEAFF
D: .; size: .; V: TRBV3-1/TRBV3-2; J: TRBJ1-4; DNA: TGTGCCAGCAGCCAAGGACAGAATGAAAAACTGTTTTTT; CDR3: CASSQGQNEKLFF
D: TRBD1; size: .; V: TRBV2; J: TRBJ1-4; DNA: TGTGCCAGCAGTGGCACTAGACAGGGTAGTGAAAAACTGTTTTTT; CDR3: CASSGTRQGSEKLFF
D: TRBD2; size: .; V: TRBV27; J: TRBJ2-7; DNA: TGTGCCAGCAGTTTAACCCCGACTAGCGAGGGCGACGAGCAGTACTTC; CDR3: CASSLTPTSEGDEQYF